Shown below are 22 T cell receptor beta chains from a single sample sequenced in a study of cytomegalovirus exposure and HLA in healthy donors. The PCR was carried out with 60 Vbeta primers and 13 Jbeta primers. Repertoires were generated with immunoSEQ multiplex PCR, while TCRdb's copy carries only in-frame clones and drops some. The data show roughly 120,000 clones, approximately 80% seen once. Sequencing was done on a sample of PBMCs. The receptor source for this set is a man aged 25 to 45 in good health and CMV-seronegative.

This clone was seen a handful of times. The chain employs TRBV4-1 and TRBJ2-7; the D gene is possibly TRBD1 (5 bases). The V end was cut by 0 bases, the J end by 2 bases, with 14 bases between. CDR3 length: 16 amino acids. The germline gives CDR1 MGHRA, CDR2 YSYEKL. The CDR3 DNA reads as TGCGCCAGCAGCCAAGAAGGGGCGATTCCCGCCTACGAGCAGTACTTC. Protein sequence: CASSQEGAIPAYEQYF.

This chain joins TRBV4-1 and TRBJ2-7, with 10 positions matching TRBD2. The V segment lost 4 bases and the J segment 2 bases; nucleotides outside the gene matches: 8. Germline CDR1 is MGHRA and CDR2 is YSYEKL. This CDR3 contains 16 residues. The CDR3 is CASSLGGLAGAYEQYF. CDR3 in DNA: TGCGCCAGCAGCCTCGGGGGGCTAGCGGGAGCCTACGAGCAGTACTTC.

The chain combines TRBV7-9 with TRBJ2-3, with TRBD2 matching 8 bases. The length of the CDR3 is 15 residues. V dropped 5 bases and J dropped 5; count of bases not matched to a gene: 9. Germline V gene data show CDR1 as SEHNR and CDR2 as FQNEAQ (reference sequence). DNA of the CDR3: TGTGCCAGCAGCCCCGGGACTAGGGGAGAAGATACGCAGTATTTT. Translated: CASSPGTRGEDTQYF.

The gene calls are TRBV4-2 and TRBJ1-2; D gene uncertain. Germline values: CDR1 LGHNA, CDR2 YNFKEQ. The CDR3 spans 15 residues. The V and J ends lost 1 base and 1 base respectively, with 10 bases between them. CDR3 region: CASSQGLEDNYGYTF. The CDR3 nucleotides are TGTGCCAGCAGCCAAGGATTGGAGGATAACTATGGCTACACCTTC.

The CDR3 sequence: CASAALAGFSDTQYF. CDR3 bases: TGTGCCAGCGCAGCCTTAGCGGGATTCTCAGATACGCAGTATTTT. This chain connects TRBV2 to TRBJ2-3; TRBD2 matches at 8 bases. Losses at the gene ends were 8 bases for V and 4 bases for J; bases not matched to a gene: 11. The germline CDR1 and CDR2 sequences are SNHLY and FYNNEI. This CDR3 spans 15 amino acids.

This clone appeared a few times. The chain combines TRBV9 with TRBJ2-7, with TRBD2 identical over 13 bases. This CDR3 has 16 residues. V lost 4 bases and J lost 1; bases outside the gene matches: 5. Germline V gene data show CDR1 as SGDLS and CDR2 as YYNGEE. CDR3 sequence reads: CASSPGTSGISYEQYF. The CDR3, as DNA: TGTGCCAGCAGCCCAGGGACTAGCGGGATTTCCTACGAGCAGTACTTC.

This rearrangement joins TRBV11-2 to TRBJ1-3; D is possibly TRBD1 (5 bases). Trimming took off 5 bases at V and 0 bases at J, with 11 bases between the two ends. This CDR3 has 15 amino acids. The germline V gene has CDR1 SGHAT and CDR2 FQNNGV. CDR3 DNA sequence: TGTGCCAGCAGCCAGGGCCCCTACTCTGGAAACACCATATATTTT. Protein: CASSQGPYSGNTIYF.

The chain couples TRBV2 to TRBJ1-2, with TRBD1 matching over 10 bases. V dropped 6 bases and J dropped 2; count of bases not matched to a gene: 3. Germline CDR1 reads SNHLY; CDR2 reads FYNNEI. The CDR3 is made up of 14 amino acids. CDR3 DNA: TGTGCCAGCAGGGGGGGACAGGGGAACTATGGCTACACCTTC. It codes for CASRGGQGNYGYTF.

A single count supports this clone. The rearrangement uses TRBV28 and TRBJ2-1; perhaps TRBD2 as D (7 bases). Trimming shortened V by 2 bases and J by 8 bases, and 19 bases separated the two germline ends. The CDR3 loop spans 16 amino acids. Looked up from germline, CDR1 is MDHEN and CDR2 is SYDVKM. The CDR3 bases are TGTGCCAGCAGTTTAGGGGGGGGCTTTAATGGCGATGAGCAGTTCTTC. Its translation is CASSLGGGFNGDEQFF.

The chain is built from TRBV10-1 and TRBJ2-3; 9 bases are shared with TRBD1. Germline CDR1 reads WNHNN; CDR2 reads SYGVQD (reference sequence). The CDR3 runs 13 residues. V shed 4 bases, J shed 6 bases, and the junction held 2 bases outside the gene matches. The CDR3 is CASSVTGGDTQYF. For the CDR3, the DNA is TGCGCCAGCAGTGTTACAGGGGGCGATACGCAGTATTTT.

V usage is TRBV4-3 and J usage is TRBJ2-7, with TRBD1 matching 7 bases. The germline CDR1 and CDR2 sequences are LGHNA and YSLEER. V was pared by 1 base and J by 3 bases, with 9 bases of the junction left unmatched. This CDR3 contains 16 residues. CDR3 sequence (DNA): TGCGCCAGCAGCCAAGTGGGGACAGAGAGTTTCTACGAGCAGTACTTC. Amino acids: CASSQVGTESFYEQYF.

The chain couples TRBV20-1 to TRBJ2-1; no reliable D call. CDR3 length equals 10 residues. Germline V gene lookup returns CDR1 DFQATT and CDR2 SNEGSKA (reference sequence). Trimming cost V 6 bases and J 5 bases, with 5 bases left between them. As DNA, the CDR3 is TGCAGTGCCAAAAACAATGAGCAGTTCTTC. Amino acid sequence: CSAKNNEQFF.

The chain joins TRBV9 to TRBJ1-1, with 9 bases fitting TRBD1. This CDR3 spans 17 amino acids. V was clipped by 3 bases and J by 4 bases; unmatched bases: 13. Germline V lookup: CDR1 SGDLS, CDR2 YYNGEE. CDR3 sequence: CASSDGTGRLPGTEAFF. CDR3 in DNA: TGTGCCAGCAGCGACGGGACAGGGCGACTTCCGGGCACTGAAGCTTTCTTT.

The chain is built from TRBV5-1 and TRBJ1-1; D is ambiguous. Germline V gene lookup returns CDR1 SGHRS and CDR2 YFSETQ. Trimming stripped 0 bases from V and 2 bases from J, with 14 bases between. This CDR3 is built from 16 residues. Here the CDR3 reads CASSLAVVGGNTEAFF. The CDR3 DNA reads as TGCGCCAGCAGCTTGGCGGTCGTAGGCGGAAACACTGAAGCTTTCTTT.

The V gene is TRBV19, the J gene TRBJ2-7, with D possibly being TRBD2 (7 bases). The CDR3 covers 15 residues. Trimming removed 9 bases at V and 3 bases at J, with 21 bases between. Germline V lookup: CDR1 LNHDA, CDR2 SQIVND (reference sequence). The CDR3 loop is CASRGRAGAFYEQYF. For the CDR3, the DNA is TGTGCCAGCAGGGGCCGGGCGGGAGCATTCTACGAGCAGTACTTC.

This chain connects TRBV6-5 to TRBJ2-7, with 8 positions matching TRBD1. Germline CDR1 and CDR2: MNHEY and SVGAGI. Trimming at V came to 10 bases and at J to 7 bases, leaving 12 bases not matched to a gene. The CDR3 has 13 amino acids. The CDR3 reads CATLSTGGTEQYF. CDR3 DNA: TGTGCCACCTTGTCAACAGGGGGGACTGAGCAGTACTTC.

This chain connects TRBV19 to TRBJ2-3; D gene unclear. This CDR3 is 15 amino acids long. The V gene's germline CDR1 is LNHDA and CDR2 SQIVND (reference sequence). With 7 bases removed from V and 0 bases from J, the gap between germline ends came to 14 bases. Written as DNA, the CDR3 is TGTGCCAGTACCTCGTGGGCCCAAAGCACAGATACGCAGTATTTT. Protein product: CASTSWAQSTDTQYF. The full variable domain, its missing parts supplied by reference TRBV19 and TRBJ2-3, is DGGITQSPKYLFRKEGQNVTLSCEQNLNHDAMYWYRQDPGQGLRLIYYSQIVNDFQKGDIAEGYSVSREKKESFPLTVTSAQKNPTAFYLCASTSWAQSTDTQYFGPGTRLTVL.

The V gene is TRBV7-2, the J gene TRBJ2-7, with a tentative D call TRBD2 (5 bases). Trimming removed 4 bases at V and 7 bases at J, with 14 bases between. The V gene's germline CDR1 is SGHTA and CDR2 FQGNSA. The CDR3 is made up of 13 amino acids. The CDR3 DNA reads TGTGCCAGCAGCTCCAGCATGAGCGGTGAGCAGTACTTC. It translates to CASSSSMSGEQYF.

As to this clone: One end of the junction varies from germline; a read error may be responsible. The V gene is TRBV5-6, the J gene TRBJ1-2; 7 bases match TRBD1. The CDR3 runs to 15 residues. From germline, CDR1 is SGHDT and CDR2 YYEEEE. CDR3 loop: CASSLTGAYYYGYPF. In DNA form, the CDR3 reads TGTGCCAGCAGCTTGACAGGGGCTTACTACTATGGCTACCCCTTC.

The chain is built from TRBV10-2 and TRBJ2-1; 12 nucleotides match TRBD2. In germline, CDR1 is WSHSY, CDR2 SAAADI. The CDR3 is 16 amino acids. V lost 6 bases and J lost 6; bases outside the gene matches: 9. CDR3 sequence reads: CASREPTSGSGNEQFF. CDR3 nucleotide sequence: TGCGCCAGCAGAGAACCGACTAGCGGGAGTGGCAATGAGCAGTTCTTC.

This chain connects TRBV7-8 to TRBJ2-2; 12 bases are a match to TRBD2. This CDR3 is built from 16 residues. CDR1 is SGHVS and CDR2 is FQNEAQ in the germline V gene. Germline trimming cut 6 bases from V and 0 bases from J; bases unmatched to any gene: 2. DNA of the CDR3: TGTGCCAGCAGATGGACTAGCGGGACGAACACCGGGGAGCTGTTTTTT. It encodes CASRWTSGTNTGELFF.

This clone was observed a handful of times. The V call is TRBV5-1, the J call TRBJ1-1; D remains ambiguous. Germline V lookup: CDR1 SGHRS, CDR2 YFSETQ. CDR3 size: 11 residues. Trimming cost V 0 bases and J 8 bases, with 5 bases left between them. CDR3 in DNA: TGCGCCAGCAGCTTGGAGAGAGAAGCTTTCTTT. It specifies CASSLEREAFF. The variable domain in full, completed from reference TRBV5-1 and TRBJ1-1, reads KAGVTQTPRYLIKTRGQQVTLSCSPISGHRSVSWYQQTPGQGLQFLFEYFSETQRNKGNFPGRFSGRQFSNSRSEMNVSTLELGDSALYLCASSLEREAFFGQGTRLTVV.